This TCR beta chain was identified in a study of T cells in Graves' hyperthyroidism and ophthalmopathy. Study information: Staff took peripheral blood when the initial diagnosis was made, before any treatment began.

Study outcomes and limitations: Blood held most thyroid clonotypes expanded above 0.001 frequency.

Amplification of TCR beta CDR3 regions was performed using RNA transcripts as template. TCR CDR3 regions were first amplified by RT-PCR with HTBI primers. One entry per CDR3 protein results from TCRdb running MiXCR on the multiplex PCR reads. This table holds around 700,000 distinct CDR3 sequences, about 17% found once. Hyperthyroidism, newly diagnosed and lasting under 2 months, affected patients aged 18 to 65. This clonotype was seen only a few times. The antigen is undetermined. V lost 5 bases to trimming and J lost 1 base; unmatched junction nucleotides: 6. The germline CDR1 and CDR2 sequences are SGHNT and YENEEA. This CDR3 comprises 17 residues.

This receptor was identified in a woman in her forties or fifties with Graves' hyperthyroidism that later progressed to Graves' ophthalmopathy. The chain recombines TRBV11-3 with TRBJ2-2; the match to TRBD2 covers 11 bases. The sequencing input was blood. As DNA, the CDR3 is TGTGCCAGCAGCCCCCCCACTAGCGGGGGGAACACCGGGGAGCTGTTTTTT. It specifies CASSPPTSGGNTGELFF.